Listed below are T cell receptor beta chains from one sample, sequenced in a study of cytomegalovirus exposure and HLA in healthy donors. The data were produced by immunoSEQ multiplex PCR, yet TCRdb's version contains in-frame clones alone and is incomplete. This sample lists about 200,000 clones; its ten largest clones have 0.9% to 1.4%. The material sequenced was PBMCs. The receptors shown here come from a girl aged 2-9 years in good health and CMV-seropositive. Both conserved end residues are part of each CDR3. The D gene is left open where the match is weak.

v_gene,j_gene,d_gene,len,CDR3aa,CDR3nt
TRBV18,TRBJ2-2,TRBD1,16,CASSGRTGGMDGELFF,TGTGCCAGCTCGGGACGGACAGGGGGCATGGACGGGGAGCTGTTTTTT
TRBV7-2,TRBJ2-3,TRBD2,14,CASRGLVQTDTQYF,TGTGCCAGCAGGGGACTAGTACAAACAGATACGCAGTATTTT
TRBV15,TRBJ2-7,NA,14,CATSRDGEFFEQYF,TGTGCCACCAGCAGAGATGGGGAGTTTTTCGAGCAGTACTTC
TRBV5-1,TRBJ2-3,TRBD1,15,CASSFQAGTVDTQYF,TGCGCCAGCAGCTTCCAAGCAGGGACAGTTGATACGCAGTATTTT
TRBV29-1,TRBJ1-2,NA,11,CSVGAGDGYTF,TGCAGCGTTGGGGCAGGGGATGGCTACACCTTC
TRBV9,TRBJ2-3,NA,16,CASSVFSVSSTDTQYF,TGTGCCAGCAGCGTCTTTAGCGTGAGCAGCACAGATACGCAGTATTTT
TRBV29-1,TRBJ1-5,NA,13,CSVSFAQDQPQHF,TGCAGCGTTTCGTTTGCCCAGGATCAGCCCCAGCATTTT
TRBV10-2,TRBJ1-1,TRBD1,16,CASTGQGDWAYTEAFF,TGCGCCAGCACCGGACAGGGTGATTGGGCGTACACTGAAGCTTTCTTT
TRBV27,TRBJ2-1,NA,15,CASSSFMGATGEQFF,TGTGCCAGCAGTTCCTTTATGGGGGCCACTGGTGAGCAGTTCTTC
TRBV25-1,TRBJ1-1,NA,14,CASSEISGNTEAFF,TGTGCCAGCAGTGAAATCTCGGGGAACACTGAAGCTTTCTTT
TRBV2,TRBJ2-7,NA,12,CASSRSSYEQYF,TGTGCCAGCTCGCGGAGCTCCTACGAGCAGTACTTC
TRBV28,TRBJ2-1,TRBD1,16,CASSFTQGAPYNEQFF,TGTGCCAGCAGTTTCACCCAGGGGGCACCCTACAATGAGCAGTTCTTC